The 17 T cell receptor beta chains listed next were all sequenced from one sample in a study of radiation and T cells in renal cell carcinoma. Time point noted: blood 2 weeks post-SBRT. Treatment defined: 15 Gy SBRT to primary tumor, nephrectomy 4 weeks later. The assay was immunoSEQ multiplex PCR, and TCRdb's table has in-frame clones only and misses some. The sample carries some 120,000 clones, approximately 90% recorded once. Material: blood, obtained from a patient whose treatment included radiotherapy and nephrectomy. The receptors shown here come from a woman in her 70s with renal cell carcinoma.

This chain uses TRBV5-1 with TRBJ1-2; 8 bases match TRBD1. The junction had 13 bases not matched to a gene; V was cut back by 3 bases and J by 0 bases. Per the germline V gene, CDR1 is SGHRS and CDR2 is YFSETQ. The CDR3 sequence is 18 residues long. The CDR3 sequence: CASSSGGQASISNYGYTF. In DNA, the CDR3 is TGCGCCAGCAGCTCTGGGGGACAGGCTTCTATTTCTAACTATGGCTACACCTTC.

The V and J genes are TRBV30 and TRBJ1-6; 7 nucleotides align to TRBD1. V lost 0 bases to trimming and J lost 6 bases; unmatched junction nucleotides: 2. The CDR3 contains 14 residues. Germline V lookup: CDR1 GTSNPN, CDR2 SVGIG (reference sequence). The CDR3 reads CAWSVNRGNSPLHF. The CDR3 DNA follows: TGTGCCTGGAGTGTGAACAGGGGTAATTCACCCCTCCACTTT.

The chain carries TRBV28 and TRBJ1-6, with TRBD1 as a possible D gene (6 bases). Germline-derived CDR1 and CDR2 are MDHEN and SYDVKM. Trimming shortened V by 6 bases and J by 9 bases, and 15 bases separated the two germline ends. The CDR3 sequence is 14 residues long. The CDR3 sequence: CASRLDSIRSPLHF. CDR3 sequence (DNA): TGTGCCAGCAGACTGGACAGTATCCGTTCACCCCTCCACTTT.

CDR3 sequence reads: CASTQYGGGTNTEAFF. In DNA form, the CDR3 reads TGTGCCAGCACCCAATATGGTGGGGGCACGAACACTGAAGCTTTCTTT. V and J are TRBV7-8 and TRBJ1-1; D is perhaps TRBD1 (6 bases). Trimming left V 7 bases short and J 1 base short, with 19 bases between. Germline V gene data show CDR1 as SGHVS and CDR2 as FQNEAQ. The CDR3 has 16 residues.

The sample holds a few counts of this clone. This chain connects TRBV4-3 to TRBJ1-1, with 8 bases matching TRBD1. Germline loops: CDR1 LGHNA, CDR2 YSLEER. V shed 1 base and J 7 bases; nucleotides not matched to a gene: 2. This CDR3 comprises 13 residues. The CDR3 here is CASSQGGQGEAFF. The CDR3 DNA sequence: TGCGCCAGCAGCCAAGGAGGACAGGGTGAAGCTTTCTTT.

The CDR3 DNA reads as TGTGCCAGTAGTAGCATCGGGGGGAGCAATCAGCCCCAGCATTTT. Its translation is CASSSIGGSNQPQHF. The chain recombines TRBV19 with TRBJ1-5; the D gene is possibly TRBD1 (5 bases). V was cut by 4 bases and J by 1 base, with 11 bases left in between. This CDR3 is 15 amino acids long. Germline CDR1 LNHDA, CDR2 SQIVND (reference sequence).

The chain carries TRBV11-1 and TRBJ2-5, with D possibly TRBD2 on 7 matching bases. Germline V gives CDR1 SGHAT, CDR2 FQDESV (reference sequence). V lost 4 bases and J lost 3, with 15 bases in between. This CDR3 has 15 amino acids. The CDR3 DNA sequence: TGTGCCAGCAGCTCCTTTCGGGGGGCCAAAGAGACCCAGTACTTC. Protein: CASSSFRGAKETQYF.

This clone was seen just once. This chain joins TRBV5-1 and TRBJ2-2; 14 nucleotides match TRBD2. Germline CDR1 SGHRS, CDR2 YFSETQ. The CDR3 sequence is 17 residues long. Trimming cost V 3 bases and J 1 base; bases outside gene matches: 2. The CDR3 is CASSSGLAGVNTGELFF. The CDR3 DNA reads TGCGCCAGCAGCTCGGGACTAGCGGGGGTGAACACCGGGGAGCTGTTTTTT.

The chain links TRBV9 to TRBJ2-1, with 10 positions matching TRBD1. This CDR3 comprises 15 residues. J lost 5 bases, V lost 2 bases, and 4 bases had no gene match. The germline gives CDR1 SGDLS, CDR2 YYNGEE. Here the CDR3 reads CASSVAGTGDNEQFF. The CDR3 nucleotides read TGTGCCAGCAGCGTCGCTGGGACAGGGGACAATGAGCAGTTCTTC.

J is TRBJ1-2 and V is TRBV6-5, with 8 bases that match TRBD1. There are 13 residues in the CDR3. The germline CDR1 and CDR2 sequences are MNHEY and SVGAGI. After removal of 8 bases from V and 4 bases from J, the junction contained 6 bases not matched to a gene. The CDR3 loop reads CASQKTGGYGYTF. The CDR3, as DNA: TGTGCCAGCCAAAAAACAGGGGGCTATGGCTACACCTTC.

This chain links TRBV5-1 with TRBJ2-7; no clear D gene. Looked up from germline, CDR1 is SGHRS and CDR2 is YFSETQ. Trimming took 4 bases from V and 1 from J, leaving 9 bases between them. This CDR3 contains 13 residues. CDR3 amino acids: CASSRPSSYEQYF. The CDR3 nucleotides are TGCGCCAGCAGCCGTCCCAGTTCCTACGAGCAGTACTTC.

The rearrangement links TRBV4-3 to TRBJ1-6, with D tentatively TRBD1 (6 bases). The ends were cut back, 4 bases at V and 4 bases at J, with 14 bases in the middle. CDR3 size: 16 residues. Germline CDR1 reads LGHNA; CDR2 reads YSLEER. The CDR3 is CASSLSQGLYNSPLHF. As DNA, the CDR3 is TGCGCCAGCAGCCTATCACAGGGACTATATAATTCACCCCTCCACTTT.

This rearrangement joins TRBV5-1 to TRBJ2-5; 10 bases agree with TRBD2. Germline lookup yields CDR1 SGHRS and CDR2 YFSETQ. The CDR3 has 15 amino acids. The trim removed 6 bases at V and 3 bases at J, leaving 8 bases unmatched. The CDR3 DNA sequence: TGCGCCAGCAAAAGAGCGGGGGGGCCGAAAGAGACCCAGTACTTC. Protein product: CASKRAGGPKETQYF.

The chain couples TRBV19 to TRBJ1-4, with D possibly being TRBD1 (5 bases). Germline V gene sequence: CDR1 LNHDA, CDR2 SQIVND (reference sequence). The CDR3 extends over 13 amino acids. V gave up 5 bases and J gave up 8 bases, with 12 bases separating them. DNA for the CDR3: TGTGCCAGTAGTGAAATATGGGACGAAAAACTGTTTTTT. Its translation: CASSEIWDEKLFF.

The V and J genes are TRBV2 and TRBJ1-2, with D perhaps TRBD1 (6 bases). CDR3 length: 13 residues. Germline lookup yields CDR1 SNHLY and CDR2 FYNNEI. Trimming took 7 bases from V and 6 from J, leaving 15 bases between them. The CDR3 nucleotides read TGTGCCAGCACAAGGCGGGGGGCAAATGGCTACACCTTC. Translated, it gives CASTRRGANGYTF.

The CDR3 DNA reads as TGTGCCAGCAGCTTGGAGGCCCTCCCCGGGGAGCTGTTTTTT. Translated: CASSLEALPGELFF. The rearrangement joins TRBV5-8 to TRBJ2-2; unclear D gene. This CDR3 comprises 14 residues. Germline V CDR1 and CDR2: SGHTS, YDEGEE. Trimming stripped 0 bases from V and 6 bases from J, with 9 bases between.

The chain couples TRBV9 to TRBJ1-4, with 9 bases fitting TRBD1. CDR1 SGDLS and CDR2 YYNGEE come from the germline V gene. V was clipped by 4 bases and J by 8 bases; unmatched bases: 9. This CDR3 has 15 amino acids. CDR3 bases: TGTGCCAGCAGCCCCGCCGTTGACAGGGGGGAAAAACTGTTTTTT. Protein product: CASSPAVDRGEKLFF.